These 5 T cell receptor beta chains were all obtained from the same sample, sequenced in a study of blood T cell repertoires in COVID-19. Libraries were prepared by immunoSEQ multiplex PCR; TCRdb keeps only in-frame clonotypes and omits some of them. The data show roughly 84,000 clones, over 70% seen once. Sequencing was carried out using peripheral blood. The receptors come from a woman aged 45-60 years with acute or convalescent COVID-19.

The chain couples TRBV28 to TRBJ1-6, with D maybe TRBD1 (5 bases). The CDR3 is 16 amino acids. The V and J ends lost 3 bases and 10 bases respectively, with 19 bases between them. Per germline, CDR1 MDHEN and CDR2 SYDVKM. DNA for the CDR3: TGTGCCAGCAGTTTGGTTCGGGGGATCGGCGGATCACCCCTCCACTTT. It is translated as CASSLVRGIGGSPLHF.

The gene calls are TRBV29-1 and TRBJ1-5, with D hard to call. The CDR3 is 11 amino acids. V gave up 6 bases and J gave up 7 bases, with 10 bases separating them. Germline V CDR1 and CDR2: SQVTM, ANQGSEA. CDR3 sequence (DNA): TGCAGCGTGGGTTCCGGGCAGCCCCAGCATTTT. Protein sequence: CSVGSGQPQHF. The whole variable domain, filled in from reference TRBV29-1 and TRBJ1-5, reads SAVISQKPSRDICQRGTSLTIQCQVDSQVTMMFWYRQQPGQSLTLIATANQGSEATYESGFVIDKFPISRPNLTFSTLTVSNMSPEDSSIYLCSVGSGQPQHFGDGTRLSIL.

The chain combines TRBV19 with TRBJ1-4; TRBD1 aligns across 8 bases. CDR1 and CDR2 (germline): LNHDA, SQIVND (reference sequence). Trimming removed 5 bases from V and 5 bases from J; junction bases left unmatched: 4. This CDR3 spans 14 amino acids. DNA for the CDR3: TGTGCCAGTAGTGACAGGGGTAGGAATGAAAAACTGTTTTTT. Protein sequence: CASSDRGRNEKLFF.

This chain connects TRBV7-3 to TRBJ1-3; D is undetermined. The CDR3 covers 16 residues. Germline V gene data show CDR1 as SGHTA and CDR2 as FQGTGA. V was shortened by 5 bases and J by 0 bases, with 14 bases between the two germline ends. CDR3 amino acids: CASSLGGPISGNTIYF. DNA of the CDR3: TGTGCCAGCAGCCTCGGCGGTCCGATCTCTGGAAACACCATATATTTT.

DNA for the CDR3: TGTGCCAGCAGCCGGGGGGAACAGCCCCAGCATTTT. It encodes CASSRGEQPQHF. J is TRBJ1-5 and V is TRBV3-1 (or the pseudogene TRBV3-2); tentatively, D is TRBD1 (5 bases). The V end was cut by 4 bases, the J end by 7 bases, with 8 bases between. This CDR3 comprises 12 residues. The V gene's germline CDR1 is LGHDT and CDR2 YNNKEL (reference sequence).